Shown below are 20 T cell receptor beta chains from a single sample sequenced in a study of blood T cell repertoires in COVID-19. Sequencing was performed with immunoSEQ multiplex PCR; in TCRdb, only in-frame clones are kept and a portion is missing. The sample includes about 240,000 clones, 82% of them seen just once. What was sequenced was peripheral blood. The receptor set was obtained from an older woman with active or convalescent COVID-19.

The chain joins TRBV5-1 to TRBJ2-2, with TRBD1 identical over 7 bases. With 0 bases clipped from V and 5 bases from J, the junction kept 10 bases outside the gene matches. The germline gives CDR1 SGHRS, CDR2 YFSETQ. This CDR3 is 17 amino acids long. CDR3 coding DNA: TGCGCCAGCAGCTTGGAGGGGACAGTCTGGGGAACCGGGGAGCTGTTTTTT. Protein sequence: CASSLEGTVWGTGELFF.

There are a few counts of this clone. The genes are TRBV7-6 and TRBJ1-6, with 9 bases identical to TRBD1. The germline gives CDR1 SGHVS, CDR2 FNYEAQ. CDR3 size: 15 residues. V gave up 5 bases and J gave up 10 bases; unmatched junction bases: 9. The CDR3 loop is CASSLTGTGQSPLHF. The CDR3 DNA sequence: TGTGCCAGCAGCCTGACCGGGACAGGGCAGTCACCCCTCCACTTT.

This clone appeared once. The genes are TRBV18 and TRBJ1-3, with D perhaps matching TRBD1 (5 bases). The CDR3 runs to 16 residues. Per the germline V gene, CDR1 is KGHSH and CDR2 is LQKENI. Trimming stripped 3 bases from V and 3 bases from J, with 15 bases between. CDR3: CASSPLGGLDGNTIYF. CDR3 DNA: TGTGCCAGCTCACCCCTGGGGGGATTGGATGGAAACACCATATATTTT.

V is TRBV6-2 or TRBV6-3 and J is TRBJ1-6; maybe TRBD1 (5 bases). Germline loops: CDR1 MNHEY, CDR2 SVGEGT. CDR3 length: 15 residues. Trimming removed 2 bases at V and 9 bases at J, with 14 bases between. The CDR3 reads CASSYNGGNSSPLHF. In nucleotides, the CDR3 is TGTGCCAGCAGTTACAATGGGGGGAACAGTTCACCCCTCCACTTT.

V gene TRBV3-1 (or the pseudogene TRBV3-2) combines with J gene TRBJ1-1; maybe TRBD1 (6 bases). Germline V lookup: CDR1 LGHDT, CDR2 YNNKEL (reference sequence). This CDR3 comprises 17 residues. Between the trimmed V and J ends, which lost 2 bases and 0 bases, there was a span of 16 bases. The CDR3: CASSQSGAGLLNTEAFF. The CDR3 nucleotides are TGTGCCAGCAGCCAATCAGGGGCCGGGCTTCTGAACACTGAAGCTTTCTTT.

The chain couples TRBV2 to TRBJ2-3; 7 bases align to TRBD1. Per germline, CDR1 SNHLY and CDR2 FYNNEI. V trimming: 7 bases; J trimming: 4 bases; junction bases outside the gene matches: 8. This CDR3 contains 14 residues. The CDR3 DNA is TGTGCCAGCATTCCCCAGGGGGTATCAGATACGCAGTATTTT. It is translated as CASIPQGVSDTQYF.

This clone was picked up one time. V gene TRBV29-1 combines with J gene TRBJ1-1; tentatively, D is TRBD1 (5 bases). V shed 0 bases and J shed 1 base, with 6 bases lying between them. The CDR3 is 13 residues long. From germline, CDR1 is SQVTM and CDR2 ANQGSEA. The CDR3 DNA follows: TGCAGCGTTGAAGAGACAGCGAACACTGAAGCTTTCTTT. This encodes CSVEETANTEAFF.

This clone appeared once. The gene calls are TRBV7-9 and TRBJ1-1, with 8 bases fitting TRBD1. V was pared by 7 bases and J by 4 bases, with 2 bases of the junction left unmatched. This CDR3 has 12 residues. The V gene's germline CDR1 is SEHNR and CDR2 FQNEAQ (reference sequence). CDR3 region: CASTQGATEAFF. In nucleotides, the CDR3 is TGTGCCAGCACCCAGGGGGCCACTGAAGCTTTCTTT.

This CDR3 reads CASSSDWYEQYF. The CDR3 bases are TGTGCCAGCAGCTCCGACTGGTACGAGCAGTACTTC. The chain employs TRBV6-5 and TRBJ2-7; D remains unclear. The germline V gene encodes CDR1 MNHEY and CDR2 SVGAGI. The CDR3 sequence is 12 residues long. V was trimmed by 6 bases and J by 4 bases, leaving 10 bases between them.

This chain links TRBV19 with TRBJ2-3; D remains ambiguous. With 7 bases removed from V and 2 bases from J, the gap between germline ends came to 10 bases. Germline V lookup: CDR1 LNHDA, CDR2 SQIVND (reference sequence). The CDR3 runs to 13 residues. CDR3 sequence (DNA): TGTGCCAGTACCCGAGGCGACACAGATACGCAGTATTTT. It specifies CASTRGDTDTQYF.

The count of this clone is one. V usage is TRBV4-1 and J usage is TRBJ2-3; 13 bases match TRBD2. The CDR3 covers 15 residues. Trimming cost V 4 bases and J 6 bases; bases outside gene matches: 4. In germline, CDR1 is MGHRA, CDR2 YSYEKL. The CDR3, as DNA: TGCGCCAGCAGCCCGGGACTAGCGGGGATGGATACGCAGTATTTT. Translating gives CASSPGLAGMDTQYF.

This sequence joins TRBV4-1 and TRBJ2-1; TRBD1 aligns across 9 bases. Looked up from germline, CDR1 is MGHRA and CDR2 is YSYEKL. V shed 3 bases, J shed 5 bases, and the junction held 8 bases outside the gene matches. The CDR3 contains 16 residues. DNA of the CDR3: TGCGCCAGCAGCCACCTTGGACAGGGGATCCACAATGAGCAGTTCTTC. This codes for CASSHLGQGIHNEQFF.

This chain links TRBV6-6 with TRBJ1-2, with a weak D call TRBD1 (6 bases). Germline CDR1 is MNHNY and CDR2 is SVGAGI (reference sequence). CDR3 length: 16 amino acids. V lost 0 bases and J 8 bases, leaving 19 bases between the germline ends. CDR3 nucleotides: TGTGCCAGCAGTTACTCGAGGGGGGGGGCGCAGGCCGGCTACACCTTC. Translating gives CASSYSRGGAQAGYTF.

V gene TRBV13 combines with J gene TRBJ2-7; 7 bases line up with TRBD1. The V segment lost 4 bases and the J segment 0 bases; nucleotides outside the gene matches: 6. The CDR3 length is 15 residues. The germline V gene encodes CDR1 PRHDT and CDR2 FYEKMQ (reference sequence). The CDR3 is CASSYRQGNSYEQYF. The CDR3 DNA reads as TGTGCCAGCAGCTACCGACAGGGTAACTCCTACGAGCAGTACTTC.

The chain couples TRBV5-4 to TRBJ2-2; the match to TRBD2 covers 7 bases. The V and J ends lost 3 bases and 3 bases, in that order; junction bases with no gene match: 2. This CDR3 is built from 14 residues. CDR1 and CDR2 from the germline V gene are SGHNT and YYREEE (reference sequence). In DNA, the CDR3 is TGTGCCAGCAGCTCGGGGGGTTACACCGGGGAGCTGTTTTTT. Protein product: CASSSGGYTGELFF.

The chain carries TRBV6-2 or TRBV6-3 and TRBJ2-7, with a weak D call TRBD2 (5 bases). Germline CDR1 and CDR2: MNHEY and SVGEGT. The CDR3 has 15 amino acids. Deletions cut 5 bases from V and 1 base from J, with 15 bases between. CDR3 loop: CASSDPGVGSYEQYF. As DNA, the CDR3 is TGTGCCAGCAGTGACCCCGGGGTAGGGTCCTACGAGCAGTACTTC.

This clone appeared a few times. V and J are TRBV18 and TRBJ1-5; 7 bases agree with TRBD1. J lost 0 bases, V lost 3 bases, and 2 bases had no gene match. From germline, CDR1 is KGHSH and CDR2 LQKENI. The CDR3 runs to 15 residues. The CDR3 DNA reads TGTGCCAGCTCACCGGGACAGTCTAGCAATCAGCCCCAGCATTTT. The encoded protein is CASSPGQSSNQPQHF.

The CDR3 protein is CASLRTTSGGDETQYF. The CDR3 DNA reads as TGTGCCAGCTTGCGAACCACTAGCGGGGGGGATGAGACCCAGTACTTC. The V and J genes are TRBV2 and TRBJ2-5; 13 nucleotides agree with TRBD2. The length of the CDR3 is 16 residues. Germline CDR1 reads SNHLY; CDR2 reads FYNNEI. J gave up 5 bases and V 8 bases, and 11 bases lay outside the gene matches.

This chain links TRBV6-1 with TRBJ1-5; 12 bases are a match to TRBD1. V shed 1 base, J shed 7 bases, and the junction held 11 bases outside the gene matches. Germline V CDR1 and CDR2: MNHNS, SASEGT. CDR3 size: 18 residues. The CDR3 nucleotides read TGTGCCAGCAGTGAAGTATGGGACAGGGGGCGAGGAAGACAGCCCCAGCATTTT. Protein sequence: CASSEVWDRGRGRQPQHF.

The chain combines TRBV12-3 or TRBV12-4 with TRBJ1-5; possibly TRBD1 for D (6 bases). CDR3 length: 13 residues. Trimming cost V 5 bases and J 7 bases, with 12 bases left between them. CDR3: CASSKRGMQPQHF. The CDR3 coding sequence is TGTGCCAGCAGTAAAAGGGGGATGCAGCCCCAGCATTTT.